Listed below are T cell receptor beta chains from one sample, sequenced in a study of tumor-infiltrating lymphocytes in primary liver carcinoma. TCRdb re-called the multiplex PCR reads through MiXCR, storing one row per CDR3 protein. Of fewer than 400,000 distinct CDR3 sequences in the sample, about three fifths were seen once. The specimen was peripheral blood. The source is a woman in her 30s with primary liver carcinoma and hepatitis B virus infection. The CDR3 runs from the conserved cysteine through the conserved F or W. The D gene is left open where the match is weak. Size tells how often a clone was seen (once, few, many) or the class of an expanded clone, and some rows leave it out.

cdr3_length d_call j_call v_call clone_size cdr3_aa cdr3_nt
12 NA TRBJ1-2 TRBV12-3/TRBV12-4 once CASSSGLYGSTF TGTGCCAGCAGTTCGGGACTCTATGGCTCCACTTTC
15 NA TRBJ1-1 TRBV5-6 NA CASSFPGLIPTEAFF TGTGCCAGCAGCTTTCCGGGCCTTATTCCCACTGAAGCTTTCTTT
19 TRBD2 TRBJ2-7 TRBV4-1 many CASSPPGRPTSGRQQGQYF TGCGCCAGCAGCCCCCCGGGACGTCCGACTAGCGGGAGACAACAAGGGCAGTACTTC
16 TRBD2 TRBJ2-1 TRBV10-3 NA CAISGGLAGVGNEQFF TGTGCCATCAGTGGGGGACTAGCGGGAGTCGGGAATGAGCAGTTCTTC
16 NA TRBJ2-2 TRBV6-5 few CASSYAFGQNTGELFF TGTGCCAGCAGTTACGCGTTTGGACAGAACACCGGGGAGCTGTTTTTT
17 NA TRBJ2-3 TRBV6-1 NA CASRCGATAISIDTQYF TGTGCCAGCAGGTGCGGGGCGACAGCAATTAGCATAGATACGCAGTATTTT
16 TRBD1 TRBJ2-3 TRBV29-1 once CSVDRGRARYTDTQYF TGCAGCGTAGACAGGGGACGGGCCCGCTACACTGATACGCAGTATTTT
17 TRBD1 TRBJ2-5 TRBV4-1 few CASSQVWTGLYQETQYF TGCGCCAGCAGCCAAGTATGGACAGGATTGTACCAAGAGACCCAGTACTTC
15 NA TRBJ1-6 TRBV13 NA CAGSSLGGGNSPLHF TGTGCCGGCAGCTCCCTAGGAGGGGGTAATTCACCCCTCCACTTT
12 NA TRBJ1-5 TRBV12-3/TRBV12-4 many CASSSFNQPQHF TGTGCCAGCAGTTCGTTTAATCAGCCCCAGCATTTT
12 NA TRBJ1-1 TRBV11-2 NA CASSLVCTEAFF TGTGCCAGCAGCTTAGTATGCACTGAGGCTTTCTTT
18 NA TRBJ2-7 TRBV12-2 NA CASRSTSGRGLGSYEQCF TGTGCAAGTCGCTCCACTAGCGGGAGAGGCCTGGGTTCCTACGAGCAGTGCTTC
14 NA TRBJ2-3 TRBV10-2 few CASSWVGVTDTQYF TGCGCCAGCAGTTGGGTGGGAGTCACAGATACGCAGTATTTT
16 NA TRBJ2-3 TRBV29-1 few CSVEGDNWGDQETQYF TGCAGCGTTGAAGGGGACAACTGGGGGGACCAGGAAACGCAGTATTTT
14 NA TRBJ1-1 TRBV14 NA CASSQPGINTGAFF TGTGCCAGCAGCCAACCGGGGATTAACACTGGAGCTTTCTTT
11 NA TRBJ2-1 TRBV12-3/TRBV12-4 many CASSFANEQFF TGTGCCAGCAGTTTCGCCAATGAGCAGTTCTTC
13 NA TRBJ2-2 TRBV6-2/TRBV6-3 few CASSSQYTGELFF TGTGCCAGCAGTTCGCAGTACACCGGGGAGCTGTTTTTT
14 TRBD2 TRBJ2-3 TRBV6-5 many CASSYSRGTNTQYF TGTGCCAGCAGTTACTCGCGGGGGACGAATACGCAGTATTTT
13 TRBD1 TRBJ1-1 TRBV11-2 NA CASSLATGVQASF TGTGCCAGCAGCCTGGCGACAGGGGTTCAAGCTTCCTTT
13 NA TRBJ2-5 TRBV6-1 NA CASSARVQETQYF TGTGCCAGCAGTGCTCGGGTCCAAGAGACCCAGTACTTC
15 NA TRBJ2-5 TRBV6-5 many CASSYYRTVKETQYF TGTGCCAGCAGTTACTACAGAACAGTAAAAGAGACCCAGTACTTC
15 TRBD2 TRBJ2-3 TRBV11-2 once CANSLAAGRMDTQYF TGTGCCAACAGCTTAGCAGCGGGAAGGATGGATACGCAGTATTTT
15 NA TRBJ2-6 TRBV6-1 NA CASSARGAGANVLTF TGTGCCAGCAGTGCCCGGGGAGCTGGGGCCAACGTCCTGACTTTC
15 NA TRBJ2-5 TRBV12-3/TRBV12-4 NA CASSPPMGRVGTQYF TGTGCCAGCAGTCCACCGATGGGGCGGGTAGGGACCCAGTACTTC
12 NA TRBJ1-2 TRBV7-9 NA CASCLTGLGYTF TGTGCCAGCTGCCTGACAGGTCTTGGCTACACCTTC
18 TRBD2 TRBJ2-1 TRBV6-2/TRBV6-3 NA CASTPGLAGRSSYNEQFF TGTGCCAGCACCCCGGGACTAGCGGGTCGTAGCTCCTACAATGAGCAGTTCTTC
13 TRBD1 TRBJ1-2 TRBV2 NA CASGEGTVRGYTF TGTGCCAGCGGTGAAGGGACAGTTCGGGGCTACACCTTC
14 NA TRBJ1-5 TRBV19 NA CASKFVESNQPQHF TGTGCCAGTAAGTTTGTGGAGAGCAATCAGCCCCAGCATTTT
16 TRBD1 TRBJ1-1 TRBV14 NA CASSQEDRDRVAEAFF TGTGCTAGCAGCCAAGAGGACCGGGACAGGGTGGCTGAAGCTTTCTTT
18 TRBD1 TRBJ2-3 TRBV30 NA CAWRVKLSGQGSTDTQYF TGTGCCTGGAGGGTAAAGTTATCAGGACAGGGGTCTACAGATACGCAGTATTTT
13 NA TRBJ1-2 TRBV5-4 NA CASSLDSSYGYTF TGTGCCAGCAGCTTGGATTCGAGCTATGGCTACACCTTC
12 NA TRBJ1-2 TRBV29-1 few CIVEGNNYGYTF TGCATCGTTGAGGGCAACAACTATGGCTACACCTTC
16 NA TRBJ1-2 TRBV6-5 many CASSYSSGVLNYGYTF TGTGCCAGCAGTTACTCGTCCGGAGTCCTTAACTATGGCTACACCTTC
13 NA TRBJ2-7 TRBV11-2 NA CVSSLDSPYEQYF TGTGTCAGCAGCCTTGACAGTCCCTACGAGCAGTACTTC
17 TRBD2 TRBJ2-1 TRBV14 NA CASSQGPAGWGPNEQFF TGTGCCAGCAGCCAAGGTCCAGCGGGATGGGGTCCCAATGAGCAGTTCTTC
13 NA TRBJ2-1 TRBV11-2 NA CASSLSVTNERFF TGTGCCAGCAGTTTATCGGTTACGAATGAACGGTTCTTC
16 TRBD1 TRBJ1-3 TRBV7-8 NA CASSVGTADSGNTIYF TGTGCCAGCAGCGTGGGGACAGCAGACTCTGGAAACACCATATATTTT
19 NA TRBJ1-5 TRBV12-3/TRBV12-4 NA CASTSEGGQVTSGNQPQHF TGTGCCAGCACCTCCGAGGGGGGGCAGGTAACCTCGGGCAATCAGCCCCAGCATTTT
11 NA TRBJ2-2 TRBV5-1 NA CASSLAGDLFF TGCGCCAGCAGCTTGGCCGGGGACCTGTTTTTT
17 TRBD2 TRBJ2-3 TRBV7-9 NA CASSLSVLAGRTDTQYF TGTGCCAGCAGCTTAAGTGTACTAGCGGGCCGCACAGATACGCAGTATTTT
15 NA TRBJ2-3 TRBV7-9 NA CASSSPWARTDTQYF TGTGCCAGCAGCTCCCCCTGGGCTCGCACAGATACGCAGTATTTT
16 TRBD1 TRBJ2-7 TRBV11-3 NA CASSQGNQGAYNEQYF TGTGCCAGCAGCCAAGGGAACCAGGGGGCATACAATGAGCAGTACTTC
14 NA TRBJ1-3 TRBV6-6 many CASSYETLGNTIYF TGTGCCAGCAGTTACGAGACACTCGGAAACACCATATATTTT
13 NA TRBJ2-3 TRBV12-5 NA CASSKQYTDTRYF TGTGCTAGTAGTAAACAGTACACAGATACGCGGTATTTT
13 NA TRBJ1-4 TRBV5-6 few CASSRGFGEKLFF TGTGCCAGCAGCCGGGGGTTCGGTGAAAAACTGTTTTTT
16 TRBD2 TRBJ2-5 TRBV28 once CASSGVTSGFQETQYF TGTGCCAGCAGTGGGGTTACTAGCGGATTCCAAGAGACCCAGTACTTC
15 TRBD1 TRBJ2-7 TRBV11-2 once CASNLTGVQSYEQYF TGTGCCAGCAACTTAACAGGGGTTCAGAGTTACGAGCAGTACTTC
13 NA TRBJ1-5 TRBV5-5 once CASSYYSNQPQHF TGTGCCAGCAGCTACTATAGCAATCAGCCCCAGCATTTT
15 NA TRBJ2-1 TRBV28 NA CASSFGWELYIEQFF TGTGCCAGCAGTTTTGGGTGGGAGCTCTACATTGAGCAGTTCTTC
16 NA TRBJ2-1 TRBV6-5 few CASSYSGVLSYNEQFF TGTGCCAGCAGTTACTCCGGGGTACTCTCCTACAATGAGCAGTTCTTC
15 NA TRBJ1-1 TRBV29-1 NA CSASGGWAMNTEAFF TGCAGCGCATCGGGGGGGTGGGCTATGAACACTGAAGCTTTCTTT
12 NA TRBJ2-7 TRBV15 NA CATSRDPGEQYF TGTGCCACCAGCAGAGATCCGGGCGAGCAGTACTTC
15 NA TRBJ2-1 TRBV7-9 few CASSLNLKRYNEQFF TGTGCCAGCAGCTTAAATTTGAAGAGGTACAATGAGCAGTTCTTC